The T cell receptor beta chain under discussion was sequenced for a study of regulatory T cells in long-lasting Graves disease. Regarding the study as a whole: Persistent disease was associated with favored TRBV28 usage and with favored use of TRBJ1-2 and TRBJ2-5. Persistent Graves' disease cases displayed lower TCR diversity than newly diagnosed ones. Comparison showed that persistent patients shared more public clonotypes (about 2,700) than new patients (roughly 1,000).

CDR1 and CDR2 from the germline V gene are SEHNR and FQNEAQ (reference sequence). The junction had 7 bases not matched to a gene; V was cut back by 2 bases and J by 8 bases. This CDR3 comprises 14 residues. Researchers made TCR beta libraries by using iRepertoire HTBI primers and running Arm-PCR on CDR3 regions. TCRdb redid the calling of the multiplex PCR reads with MiXCR, one entry per CDR3 protein. This sample has under 500,000 distinct CDR3 sequences, with less than 25% found just once. About this clonotype itself: Its specificity is unknown.

Time point of the sample: persistent/refractory GD, antithyroid drugs over 5 years with positive TRAb. TCR sequences were obtained from RNA taken from PBMCs. Graves' disease diagnosis followed American Thyroid Association guidelines. The genes are TRBV7-9 and TRBJ1-2, with 8 nucleotides matching TRBD1. This sample comprised peripheral blood mononuclear cells (PBMCs), obtained when the disease was refractory, from a patient treated with antithyroid drugs. This TCR was recovered from a female donor with Graves disease. The CDR3 is CASSLKQGESGYTF. DNA for the CDR3: TGTGCCAGCAGCTTAAAACAGGGGGAGAGCGGCTACACCTTC.